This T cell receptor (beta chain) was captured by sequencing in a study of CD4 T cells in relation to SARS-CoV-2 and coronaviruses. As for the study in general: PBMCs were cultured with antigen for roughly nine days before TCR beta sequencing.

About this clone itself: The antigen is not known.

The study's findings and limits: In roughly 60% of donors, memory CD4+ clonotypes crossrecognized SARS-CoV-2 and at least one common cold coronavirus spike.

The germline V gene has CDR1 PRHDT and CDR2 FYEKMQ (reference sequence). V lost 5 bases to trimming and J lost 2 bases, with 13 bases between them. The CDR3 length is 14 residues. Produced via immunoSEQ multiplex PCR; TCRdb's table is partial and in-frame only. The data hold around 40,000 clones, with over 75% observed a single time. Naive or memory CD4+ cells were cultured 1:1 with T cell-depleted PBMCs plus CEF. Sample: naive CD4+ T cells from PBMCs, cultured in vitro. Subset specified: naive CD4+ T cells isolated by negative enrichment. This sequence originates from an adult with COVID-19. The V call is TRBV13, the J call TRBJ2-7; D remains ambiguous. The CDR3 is CASSQKTTTYEQYF. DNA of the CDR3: TGTGCCAGCAGCCAAAAGACAACGACCTACGAGCAGTACTTC.